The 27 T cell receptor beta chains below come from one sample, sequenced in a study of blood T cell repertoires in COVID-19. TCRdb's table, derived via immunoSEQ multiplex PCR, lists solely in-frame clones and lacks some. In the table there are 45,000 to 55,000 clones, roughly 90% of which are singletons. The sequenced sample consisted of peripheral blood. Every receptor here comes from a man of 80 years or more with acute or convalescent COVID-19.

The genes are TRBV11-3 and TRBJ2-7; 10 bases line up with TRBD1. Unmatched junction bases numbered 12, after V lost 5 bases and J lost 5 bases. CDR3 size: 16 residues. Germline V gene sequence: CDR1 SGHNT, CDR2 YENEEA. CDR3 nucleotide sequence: TGTGCCAGCAGCCTCGGGGGAGGGACAGGGGACCACGAGCAGTACTTC. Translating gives CASSLGGGTGDHEQYF. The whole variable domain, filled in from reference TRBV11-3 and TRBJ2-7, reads EAGVVQSPRYKIIEKKQPVAFWCNPISGHNTLYWYLQNLGQGPELLIRYENEEAVDDSQLPKDRFSAERLKGVDSTLKIQPAELGDSAVYLCASSLGGGTGDHEQYFGPGTRLTVT.

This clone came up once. The CDR3 spells CASSLQAAGSSYNSPLHF. In nucleotides, the CDR3 is TGTGCCAGCAGCTTGCAGGCCGCGGGGAGCTCCTATAATTCACCCCTCCACTTT. The chain employs TRBV7-8 and TRBJ1-6; D gene ambiguous. This CDR3 has 18 residues. Germline V lookup: CDR1 SGHVS, CDR2 FQNEAQ. The V end was cut by 3 bases, the J end by 0 bases, with 15 bases between. Variable domain in full (rest from reference TRBV7-8 and TRBJ1-6): GAGVSQSPRYKVAKRGQDVALRCDPISGHVSLFWYQQALGQGPEFLTYFQNEAQLDKSGLPSDRFFAERPEGSVSTLKIQRTQQEDSAVYLCASSLQAAGSSYNSPLHFGNGTRLTVT.

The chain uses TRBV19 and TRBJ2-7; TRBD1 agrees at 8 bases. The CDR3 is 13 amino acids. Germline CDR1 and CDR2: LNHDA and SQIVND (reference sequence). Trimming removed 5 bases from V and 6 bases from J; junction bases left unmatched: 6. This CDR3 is CASSLRTGSEQYF. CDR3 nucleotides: TGTGCCAGTAGTCTCCGGACAGGGAGCGAGCAGTACTTC.

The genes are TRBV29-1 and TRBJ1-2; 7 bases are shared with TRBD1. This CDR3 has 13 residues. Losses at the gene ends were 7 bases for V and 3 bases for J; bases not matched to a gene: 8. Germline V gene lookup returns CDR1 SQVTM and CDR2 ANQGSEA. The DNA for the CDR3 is TGCAGCGCCCGCAGGGGGGATCACTATGGCTACACCTTC. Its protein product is CSARRGDHYGYTF.

The CDR3 region has the DNA TGTGCCAGCAGCCCCGGACTAGTAGAGACCCAGTACTTC. Translation: CASSPGLVETQYF. The chain combines TRBV5-6 with TRBJ2-5; 7 bases map to TRBD2. The CDR3 extends over 13 amino acids. Trimming cost V 4 bases and J 4 bases; bases outside gene matches: 4. Per the germline V gene, CDR1 is SGHDT and CDR2 is YYEEEE. Full variable domain (rest looked up from reference TRBV5-6 and TRBJ2-5): DAGVTQSPTHLIKTRGQQVTLRCSPKSGHDTVSWYQQALGQGPQFIFQYYEEEERQRGNFPDRFSGHQFPNYSSELNVNALLLGDSALYLCASSPGLVETQYFGPGTRLLVL.

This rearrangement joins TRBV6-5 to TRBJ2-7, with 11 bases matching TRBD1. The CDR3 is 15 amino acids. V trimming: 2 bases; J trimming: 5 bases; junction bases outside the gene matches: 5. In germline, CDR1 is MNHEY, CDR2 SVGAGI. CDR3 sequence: CASSYARTGGHEQYF. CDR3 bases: TGTGCCAGCAGTTACGCCCGGACAGGGGGCCACGAGCAGTACTTC.

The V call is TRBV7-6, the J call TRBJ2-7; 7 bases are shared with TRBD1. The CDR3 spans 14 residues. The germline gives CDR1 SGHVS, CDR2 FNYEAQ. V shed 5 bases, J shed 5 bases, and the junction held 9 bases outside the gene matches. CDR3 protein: CASSRGQAPNEQYF. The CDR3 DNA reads TGTGCCAGCAGCCGAGGACAGGCCCCTAACGAGCAGTACTTC.

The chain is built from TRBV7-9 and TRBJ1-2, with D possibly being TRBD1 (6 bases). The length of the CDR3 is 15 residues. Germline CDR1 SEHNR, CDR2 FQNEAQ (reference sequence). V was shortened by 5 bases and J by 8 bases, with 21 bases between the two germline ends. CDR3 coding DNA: TGTGCCAGCAGCCAAGGGGGGGCGTGGCTCCACGGCTACACCTTC. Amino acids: CASSQGGAWLHGYTF.

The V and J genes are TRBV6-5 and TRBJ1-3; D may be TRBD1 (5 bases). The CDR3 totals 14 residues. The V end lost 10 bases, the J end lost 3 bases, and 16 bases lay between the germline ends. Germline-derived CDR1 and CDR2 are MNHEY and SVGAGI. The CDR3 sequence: CATKQGVGGNTIYF. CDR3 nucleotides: TGTGCCACCAAGCAAGGGGTTGGTGGAAACACCATATATTTT.

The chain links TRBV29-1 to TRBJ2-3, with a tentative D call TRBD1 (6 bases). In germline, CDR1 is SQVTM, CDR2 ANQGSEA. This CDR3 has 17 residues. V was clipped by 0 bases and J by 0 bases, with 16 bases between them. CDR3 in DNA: TGCAGCGTTGAAGATCCAACCCAGGGGTCTAGCACAGATACGCAGTATTTT. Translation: CSVEDPTQGSSTDTQYF.

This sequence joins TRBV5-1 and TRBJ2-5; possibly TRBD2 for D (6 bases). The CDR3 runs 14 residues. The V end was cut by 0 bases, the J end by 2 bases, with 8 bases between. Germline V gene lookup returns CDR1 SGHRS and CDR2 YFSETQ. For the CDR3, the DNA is TGCGCCAGCAGCTTGGGCCGGGGGCAAGAGACCCAGTACTTC. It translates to CASSLGRGQETQYF.

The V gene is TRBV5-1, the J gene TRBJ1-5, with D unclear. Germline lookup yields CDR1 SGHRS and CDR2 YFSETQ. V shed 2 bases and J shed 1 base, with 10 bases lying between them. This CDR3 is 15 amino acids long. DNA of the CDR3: TGCGCCAGCAGCTTTGCGGGGAACAGCAATCAGCCCCAGCATTTT. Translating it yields CASSFAGNSNQPQHF. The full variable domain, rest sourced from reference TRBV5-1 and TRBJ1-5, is KAGVTQTPRYLIKTRGQQVTLSCSPISGHRSVSWYQQTPGQGLQFLFEYFSETQRNKGNFPGRFSGRQFSNSRSEMNVSTLELGDSALYLCASSFAGNSNQPQHFGDGTRLSIL.

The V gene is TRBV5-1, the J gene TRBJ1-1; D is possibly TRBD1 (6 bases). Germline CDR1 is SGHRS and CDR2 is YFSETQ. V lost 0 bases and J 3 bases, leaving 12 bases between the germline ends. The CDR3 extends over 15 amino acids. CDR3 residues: CASSLDGQGHTEAFF. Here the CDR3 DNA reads TGCGCCAGCAGCTTGGATGGGCAGGGGCACACTGAAGCTTTCTTT.

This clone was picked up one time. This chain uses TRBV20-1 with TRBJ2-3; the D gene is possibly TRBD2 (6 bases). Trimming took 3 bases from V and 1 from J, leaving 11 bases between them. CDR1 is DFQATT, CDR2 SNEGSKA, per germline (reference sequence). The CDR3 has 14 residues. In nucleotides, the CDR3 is TGCAGTGCTAGTGCGGGGTCGGGCACAGATACGCAGTATTTT. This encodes CSASAGSGTDTQYF.

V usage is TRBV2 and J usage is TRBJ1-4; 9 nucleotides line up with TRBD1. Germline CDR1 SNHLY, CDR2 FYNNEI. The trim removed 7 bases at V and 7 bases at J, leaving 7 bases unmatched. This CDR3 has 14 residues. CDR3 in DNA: TGTGCCAGCACCCAGGGACAGGGCTCTGAAAAACTGTTTTTT. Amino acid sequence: CASTQGQGSEKLFF.

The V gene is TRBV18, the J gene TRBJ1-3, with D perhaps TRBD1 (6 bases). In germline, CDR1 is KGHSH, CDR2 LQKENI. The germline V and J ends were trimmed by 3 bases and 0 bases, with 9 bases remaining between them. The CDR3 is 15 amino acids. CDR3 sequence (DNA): TGTGCCAGCTCACCTGGACAGCTCTCTGGAAACACCATATATTTT. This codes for CASSPGQLSGNTIYF.

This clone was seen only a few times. This chain's CDR3 is CASSSQLGGETQYF. DNA for the CDR3: TGCGCCAGCAGCTCCCAACTAGGAGGAGAGACCCAGTACTTC. This chain joins TRBV5-1 and TRBJ2-5; maybe TRBD2 (5 bases). This CDR3 has 14 amino acids. V lost 3 bases and J 4 bases, leaving 13 bases between the germline ends. The germline V gene has CDR1 SGHRS and CDR2 YFSETQ. Using reference TRBV5-1 and TRBJ2-5 for the parts outside the CDR3, the full variable domain is KAGVTQTPRYLIKTRGQQVTLSCSPISGHRSVSWYQQTPGQGLQFLFEYFSETQRNKGNFPGRFSGRQFSNSRSEMNVSTLELGDSALYLCASSSQLGGETQYFGPGTRLLVL.

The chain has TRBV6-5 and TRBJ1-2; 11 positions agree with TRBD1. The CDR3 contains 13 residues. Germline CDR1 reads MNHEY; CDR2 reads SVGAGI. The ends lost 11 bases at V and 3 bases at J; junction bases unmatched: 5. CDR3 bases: TGTGCCGGGCGGACAGGGGGCCACTATGGCTACACCTTC. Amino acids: CAGRTGGHYGYTF.

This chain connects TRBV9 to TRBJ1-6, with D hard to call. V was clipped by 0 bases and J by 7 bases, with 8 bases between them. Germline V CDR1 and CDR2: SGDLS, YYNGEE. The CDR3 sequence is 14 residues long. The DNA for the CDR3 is TGTGCCAGCAGCGTAGAACATCGCAATTCACCCCTCCACTTT. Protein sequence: CASSVEHRNSPLHF. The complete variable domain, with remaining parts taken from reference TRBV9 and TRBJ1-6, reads DSGVTQTPKHLITATGQRVTLRCSPRSGDLSVYWYQQSLDQGLQFLIQYYNGEERAKGNILERFSAQQFPDLHSELNLSSLELGDSALYFCASSVEHRNSPLHFGNGTRLTVT.

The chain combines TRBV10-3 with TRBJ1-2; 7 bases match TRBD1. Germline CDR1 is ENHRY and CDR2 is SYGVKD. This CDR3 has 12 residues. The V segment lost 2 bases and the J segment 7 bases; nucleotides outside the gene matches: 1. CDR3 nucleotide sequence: TGTGCCATCAGTGAGGACAGGGTTGGCTACACCTTC. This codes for CAISEDRVGYTF.

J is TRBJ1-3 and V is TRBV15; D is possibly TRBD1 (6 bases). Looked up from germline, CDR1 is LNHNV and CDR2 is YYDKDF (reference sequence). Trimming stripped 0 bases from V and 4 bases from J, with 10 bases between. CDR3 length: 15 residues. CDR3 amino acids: CATSRDLGAGNTIYF. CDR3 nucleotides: TGTGCCACCAGCAGAGATTTGGGGGCCGGAAACACCATATATTTT.

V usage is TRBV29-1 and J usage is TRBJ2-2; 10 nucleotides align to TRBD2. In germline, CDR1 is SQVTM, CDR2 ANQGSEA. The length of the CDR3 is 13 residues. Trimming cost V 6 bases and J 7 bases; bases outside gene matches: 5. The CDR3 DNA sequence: TGCAGCGTGGGGCTAGCGGGAGACGGGGAGCTGTTTTTT. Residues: CSVGLAGDGELFF.

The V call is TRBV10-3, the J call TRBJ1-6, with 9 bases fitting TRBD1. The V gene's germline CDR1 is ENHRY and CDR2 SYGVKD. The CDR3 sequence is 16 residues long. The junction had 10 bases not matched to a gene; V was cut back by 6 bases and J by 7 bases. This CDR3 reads CAISPLAGQGNSPLHF. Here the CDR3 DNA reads TGTGCCATCAGCCCTTTGGCGGGACAGGGAAATTCACCCCTCCACTTT.

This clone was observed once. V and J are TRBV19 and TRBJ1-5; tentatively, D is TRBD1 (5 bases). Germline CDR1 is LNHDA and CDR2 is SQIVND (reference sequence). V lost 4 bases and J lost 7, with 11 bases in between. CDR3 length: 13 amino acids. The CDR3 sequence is CASSTVQGQPQHF. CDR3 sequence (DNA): TGTGCCAGTAGTACCGTCCAGGGACAGCCCCAGCATTTT.

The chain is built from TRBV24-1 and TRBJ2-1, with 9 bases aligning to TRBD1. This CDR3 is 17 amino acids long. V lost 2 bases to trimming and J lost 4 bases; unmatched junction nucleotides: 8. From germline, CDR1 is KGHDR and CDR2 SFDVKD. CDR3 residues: CATSDWGTGKGYNEQFF. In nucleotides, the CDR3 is TGTGCCACCAGTGATTGGGGGACAGGGAAGGGATACAATGAGCAGTTCTTC.

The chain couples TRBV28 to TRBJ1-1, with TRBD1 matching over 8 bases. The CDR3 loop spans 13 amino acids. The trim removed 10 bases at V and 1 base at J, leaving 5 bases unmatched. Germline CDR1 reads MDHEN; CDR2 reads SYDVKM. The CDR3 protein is CATSGGPNTEAFF. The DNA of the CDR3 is TGTGCCACCTCAGGGGGCCCGAACACTGAAGCTTTCTTT.

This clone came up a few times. CDR3 DNA: TGCGCCAGCAGCTTGGCCCTGGAGGGGGCGGAAGCTTTCTTT. It encodes CASSLALEGAEAFF. J is TRBJ1-1 and V is TRBV5-1; TRBD1 agrees at 7 bases. The CDR3 covers 14 residues. Germline CDR1 and CDR2: SGHRS and YFSETQ. The V gene end was trimmed by 0 bases and the J gene end by 8 bases; junction bases not matched to a gene: 7.